A selection of T cell receptor beta chains follows, all from one sample in a study of blood T cells in healthy people across ages. TCRdb analysed the 5' RACE reads with MiXCR anew, one entry per CDR3 protein. The table records some 750,000 distinct CDR3 sequences, about 20% of them present only once. Sequencing used blood. The receptors stem from a man aged 65 to 85 in good health. Each CDR3 is given without its conserved first and last residue. Clone size, where shown, is once, few, many, or a class for clones that have expanded.

clone size	J gene	V gene	CDR3 protein
-	TRBJ1-4	TRBV15	ATSREGGYEKLF
-	TRBJ2-3	TRBV3-1	ASSPWGVEADTQY
-	TRBJ2-1	TRBV9	ASSVGAGAYNEQF
-	TRBJ2-1	TRBV18	ASSPGLPLYNEQF
few	TRBJ1-5	TRBV28	ASSMRQGRQPQH
many	TRBJ1-1	TRBV29-1	SVVVSGAETEAF
few	TRBJ1-2	TRBV7-8	ASSLAGLGNYGYT
-	TRBJ2-3	TRBV20-1	SARVDRVDDTQY
few	TRBJ1-5	TRBV12-3/TRBV12-4	ASSPRGDQPQH
-	TRBJ1-1	TRBV6-2/TRBV6-3	ASRQGVRNTEAF
once	TRBJ2-1	TRBV7-8	ASGLAQAGTYYNEQF
few	TRBJ2-1	TRBV15	ATSRDTGRNEQF
once	TRBJ1-4	TRBV19	ASSSGTHHEKLF
few	TRBJ2-3	TRBV18	ASSLGPPADTDTQY
-	TRBJ1-6	TRBV19	ASRDLNSPLH
-	TRBJ2-5	TRBV3-1	ASSQLLAGQETQY
-	TRBJ2-1	TRBV27	ASSLLGGSWF
few	TRBJ1-2	TRBV27	ASIGKGYGYT